Listed below are T cell receptor beta chains from one sample, sequenced in a study of blood T cells in healthy people across ages. Using its own MiXCR run on the 5' RACE reads, TCRdb lists one record per CDR3 protein. The sample holds roughly 1.5 million distinct CDR3 sequences, about 42% seen once. Specimen: blood. The receptor source for this set is a woman between 18 and 29 years old in good health. CDR3s include the opening cysteine and the closing phenylalanine or tryptophan. A D gene is named only where the DNA matches it firmly. Not every row has a clone size; where given, it reads once, few, many or a size class.

D	size	J	V	CDR3	DNA
.	few	TRBJ1-6	TRBV9	CASSVEAASSYNSPLHF	TGTGCCAGCAGCGTAGAGGCGGCGAGCTCCTATAATTCACCCCTCCACTTT
TRBD2	few	TRBJ2-5	TRBV7-8	CASSRSLTSGLQETQYF	TGTGCCAGCAGCAGGTCCCTGACTAGCGGGCTCCAAGAGACCCAGTACTTC
TRBD1	.	TRBJ1-2	TRBV6-1	CASRKTGFDYGYTF	TGTGCCAGCAGGAAGACAGGGTTTGACTATGGCTACACCTTC
TRBD2	few	TRBJ2-7	TRBV28	CASSLVGLAYEQYF	TGTGCCAGCAGTTTGGTGGGACTAGCTTACGAGCAGTACTTC
.	.	TRBJ1-1	TRBV3-1	CASSQVSTARGTEAFF	TGTGCCAGCAGCCAAGTATCGACAGCTAGGGGGACTGAAGCTTTCTTT
TRBD1	.	TRBJ1-1	TRBV6-5	CASSYNRDSNTEAFF	TGTGCCAGCAGTTACAACCGGGACAGCAACACTGAAGCTTTCTTT
.	few	TRBJ2-1	TRBV6-2/TRBV6-3	CASRRSTVYNEQFF	TGTGCCAGCAGGCGTTCGACAGTCTACAATGAGCAGTTCTTC
.	many	TRBJ2-2	TRBV27	CASSPGQNTGELFF	TGTGCCAGCAGCCCGGGACAGAACACCGGGGAGCTGTTTTTT
.	.	TRBJ2-3	TRBV7-9	CASSPESETQYF	TGTGCCAGCAGCCCCGAATCGGAGACGCAGTATTTT
.	.	TRBJ1-5	TRBV28	CASSLLTEGGQPQHF	TGTGCCAGCAGTTTATTGACGGAGGGCGGTCAGCCCCAGCATTTT
.	many	TRBJ2-7	TRBV7-9	CASSQSSPYEQYF	TGTGCCAGCAGCCAATCTTCCCCCTACGAGCAGTACTTC
.	once	TRBJ1-2	TRBV4-2	CVSSQVEERANYGYTF	TGTGTCAGCAGCCAAGTCGAAGAGAGAGCTAACTATGGCTACACCTTC
.	few	TRBJ2-3	TRBV7-2	CAEILLLSDIRADTQYF	TGTGCCGAGATCCTGTTACTTAGCGATATTAGGGCAGATACGCAGTATTTT
.	once	TRBJ1-1	TRBV12-3/TRBV12-4	CASSPNAGVTEAFF	TGTGCCAGCAGCCCGAACGCGGGGGTCACTGAAGCTTTCTTT
.	few	TRBJ1-2	TRBV20-1	CSARFDRKKGYTF	TGCAGTGCTAGATTTGACAGGAAAAAGGGCTACACCTTC
.	.	TRBJ1-4	TRBV11-1	CASSRNSVSTNEKLFF	TGTGCCAGCAGCCGAAATTCGGTGTCAACTAATGAAAAACTGTTTTTT
TRBD2	.	TRBJ2-7	TRBV4-2	CASSRDGLAGAEQYF	TGTGCCAGCAGCCGAGATGGACTAGCGGGAGCCGAGCAGTACTTC
TRBD2	.	TRBJ2-7	TRBV2	CASSRRKRGADEQYF	TGTGCCAGCAGCCGCCGAAAGCGGGGGGCGGACGAGCAGTACTTC
.	.	TRBJ1-5	TRBV27	CASSLFGRYQPQHF	TGTGCCAGCAGTTTATTTGGCCGCTATCAGCCCCAGCATTTT
TRBD2	few	TRBJ2-7	TRBV28	CASSYPRLAGGYEQYF	TGTGCCAGCAGTTACCCGCGACTAGCGGGAGGCTACGAGCAGTACTTC
TRBD2	few	TRBJ2-5	TRBV5-5	CASSLGLAGLLGETQYF	TGTGCCAGCAGCTTGGGTCTAGCGGGACTTCTGGGGGAGACCCAGTACTTC
.	few	TRBJ2-7	TRBV9	CASSVGGSSSYEQYF	TGTGCCAGCAGCGTAGGCGGCTCCAGCTCCTACGAGCAGTACTTC
TRBD1	.	TRBJ2-5	TRBV20-1	CSAPNRPGTGDEQYF	TGCAGTGCTCCCAATCGTCCCGGGACAGGGGATGAGCAGTACTTC
.	.	TRBJ1-2	TRBV10-3	CAIRSVAGGDGYTF	TGTGCCATCAGATCGGTCGCTGGGGGAGATGGCTACACCTTC
.	many	TRBJ2-6	TRBV3-1	CASSPDTSGANVLTF	TGTGCCAGCAGCCCGGACACCTCTGGGGCCAACGTCCTGACTTTC
.	few	TRBJ1-2	TRBV6-5	CASSRLGDGYTF	TGTGCCAGCAGCCGTTTAGGGGATGGCTACACCTTC
.	.	TRBJ1-5	TRBV6-2/TRBV6-3	CASSDYGDRLQHF	TGTGCCAGCAGTGACTACGGGGACCGACTCCAGCATTTT
.	few	TRBJ2-4	TRBV12-3/TRBV12-4	CASSYRGGAKNIQYF	TGTGCCAGCAGTTACCGAGGGGGGGCCAAAAACATTCAGTACTTC
.	.	TRBJ1-5	TRBV20-1	CSAGRVNQPQHF	TGCAGTGCGGGGCGGGTAAATCAGCCCCAGCATTTT
.	.	TRBJ2-5	TRBV7-6	CASSLVGPMPYF	TGTGCCAGCAGCTTAGTGGGACCGATGCCGTACTTC
.	.	TRBJ1-2	TRBV18	CASSPPGRQEYGYTF	TGTGCCAGCTCACCACCTGGCCGTCAGGAATATGGCTACACCTTC
TRBD2	once	TRBJ2-5	TRBV20-1	CSAPTSGSGETQYF	TGCAGTGCCCCAACTAGCGGGTCTGGGGAGACCCAGTACTTC
TRBD1	.	TRBJ1-2	TRBV7-8	CASSLKGAGGYTF	TGTGCCAGCAGCTTAAAGGGGGCTGGTGGCTACACCTTC
.	few	TRBJ2-5	TRBV6-2/TRBV6-3	CASSPRRDQETQYF	TGTGCCAGCAGCCCCCGGCGGGATCAAGAGACCCAGTACTTC
.	few	TRBJ1-2	TRBV29-1	CSVEEWQWDGYTF	TGCAGCGTTGAGGAGTGGCAATGGGATGGCTACACCTTC
.	.	TRBJ1-5	TRBV21-1	CASSKSADTGEDGNQPQHF	TGTGCCAGCAGCAAAAGTGCGGATACAGGGGAAGATGGCAATCAGCCCCAGCATTTT
.	.	TRBJ2-2	TRBV11-2	CASRPWSGARTGELFF	TGTGCCAGCAGGCCCTGGTCAGGGGCGCGGACCGGGGAGCTGTTTTTT
.	.	TRBJ1-2	TRBV2	CASSEALRGNYGYTF	TGTGCCAGCAGTGAAGCGCTTCGGGGGAACTATGGCTACACCTTC
.	few	TRBJ2-3	TRBV7-2	CASSTLDTDTQYF	TGTGCCAGCAGCACTCTCGACACAGATACGCAGTATTTT
TRBD1	few	TRBJ2-7	TRBV30	CAWNLQGRSYEQYF	TGTGCCTGGAATTTACAGGGGCGCTCTTACGAGCAGTACTTC
.	.	TRBJ2-5	TRBV29-1	CSVSRVGGYQETQYF	TGCAGCGTTAGCAGGGTTGGAGGGTACCAAGAGACCCAGTACTTC
.	few	TRBJ2-7	TRBV3-1	CASSQNPTRSYEQYF	TGTGCCAGCAGCCAGAACCCGACACGGTCCTACGAGCAGTACTTC
.	.	TRBJ2-3	TRBV12-3/TRBV12-4	CASSKGRADTDTQYF	TGTGCCAGCAGTAAGGGACGAGCGGACACAGATACGCAGTATTTT
TRBD2	.	TRBJ2-3	TRBV20-1	CSAQRGGGVDTQYF	TGCAGTGCCCAGCGGGGGGGCGGAGTAGATACGCAGTATTTT
.	.	TRBJ1-3	TRBV25-1	CASSEGDISGNTIYF	TGTGCCAGCAGTGAAGGAGACATCTCTGGAAACACCATATATTTT
TRBD2	.	TRBJ2-6	TRBV7-9	CASTKAGTSSGANVLTF	TGTGCCAGCACTAAAGCGGGAACCTCCTCTGGGGCCAACGTCCTGACTTTC
.	few	TRBJ1-4	TRBV2	CASSDNEALNEKLFF	TGTGCCAGCAGCGACAACGAAGCACTCAATGAAAAACTGTTTTTT
TRBD1	few	TRBJ2-7	TRBV27	CASSSPSGTGPFNEQYF	TGTGCCAGCAGTTCACCCTCCGGGACAGGGCCGTTTAACGAGCAGTACTTC
.	.	TRBJ2-5	TRBV24-1	CATSEEGRAETQYF	TGTGCCACCAGTGAGGAGGGGCGCGCGGAGACCCAGTACTTC
.	few	TRBJ1-1	TRBV25-1	CASSDPGTPAQAFF	TGTGCCAGCAGTGATCCCGGGACCCCAGCACAAGCTTTCTTT
.	.	TRBJ2-7	TRBV24-1	CATSDGAATSYEQYF	TGTGCCACCAGTGATGGGGCAGCAACCTCCTACGAGCAGTACTTC
.	many	TRBJ2-1	TRBV7-2	CASSLRIKNEQFF	TGTGCCAGCAGCTTAAGGATCAAGAATGAGCAGTTCTTC
TRBD1	.	TRBJ2-1	TRBV2	CASFPPGTGGNEQFF	TGTGCCAGCTTTCCCCCCGGGACAGGGGGGAATGAGCAGTTCTTC
.	.	TRBJ2-3	TRBV20-1	CSASGRGATDTQYF	TGCAGTGCTAGTGGTAGGGGGGCCACAGATACGCAGTATTTT
.	few	TRBJ1-2	TRBV20-1	CSASGGGSYGYTF	TGCAGTGCTTCTGGGGGGGGTTCCTATGGCTACACCTTC